This T cell receptor beta chain was documented in a study of T cell responses to AZD1222 COVID-19 vaccine. Study background: Combined were second doses at about 4 or about 12 weeks.

This table comes from immunoSEQ multiplex PCR, and its TCRdb copy is limited to in-frame clones, with some not included. The sample has 120,000 to 150,000 clones, over 75% seen once; the top ten hold over 3.5%. The CDR3 is 15 amino acids. The J segment lost 1 base and the V segment lost 6 bases, leaving 8 bases of the junction unmatched. The germline gives CDR1 MDHEN, CDR2 SYDVKM. About this clone itself: Its specificity is unknown.

General study findings and limits: Reports indicate that nearly half of spike-specific TCRs are directed at unmutated variant regions. At baseline, just a handful of AZD1222 recipients tested seropositive. The donors showed a predominance of white British ancestry and of females, with possible underestimation of clonal diversity.

The chain links TRBV28 to TRBJ2-7, with 8 bases matching TRBD1. The source is an adult in good health. The material was peripheral blood, obtained on day 0 of AZD1222 vaccination. Written as DNA, the CDR3 is TGTGCCAGCAGCAAAACAGGGGGTATGTCCTACGAGCAGTACTTC. Its protein product is CASSKTGGMSYEQYF.